Ten or more counts support the clone carrying this T cell receptor beta chain. The antigen is undetermined. This sample stems from a study of T-cell reconstitution after alpha-beta-depleted transplantation in children. Study findings and constraints: T cells produced anew were the main source of T-cell counts and diversity one year after transplant. As was reported, about two months after transplant, alpha-beta T cells came from several hundred expanded graft clones.

TCRbeta library preparation incorporated unique molecular identifiers. One entry per CDR3 protein, called by TCRdb with MiXCR from the PCR reads. The table lists tens of thousands of distinct CDR3 sequences, around a tenth of them singletons. Trimming left V 3 bases short and J 4 bases short, with 14 bases between. The CDR3 contains 14 residues. Looked up from germline, CDR1 is SGDLS and CDR2 is YYNGEE. Specimen: PBMCs, mostly from graft donor cells, collected 60 days after TCRalphabeta/CD19-depleted stem cell transplant. The clonotype comes from a male patient aged 2 to 10 who had a stem cell transplant for chronic granulomatous disease, so the T cells may come from the graft donor. This chain connects TRBV9 to TRBJ2-7; maybe TRBD1 (6 bases). Here the CDR3 reads CASSATGKEYEQYF. CDR3 bases: TGTGCCAGCAGCGCCACAGGGAAGGAATACGAGCAGTACTTC. The variable domain in full, completed from reference TRBV9 and TRBJ2-7, reads DSGVTQTPKHLITATGQRVTLRCSPRSGDLSVYWYQQSLDQGLQFLIQYYNGEERAKGNILERFSAQQFPDLHSELNLSSLELGDSALYFCASSATGKEYEQYFGPGTRLTVT.